This TCR beta chain derives from a study of blood T cell repertoires in COVID-19. V dropped 5 bases and J dropped 7; count of bases not matched to a gene: 9. This CDR3 region has 15 residues. Germline CDR1 reads SGHAT; CDR2 reads FQNNGV. Measured with immunoSEQ multiplex PCR; TCRdb has only the in-frame clones, and not every one. The data contain 500,000 or so clones, roughly 87% of them singletons. The receptor comes from a woman under 30 who had recovered from COVID-19. The sample was PBMCs or T cells enriched from blood (not recorded which). The chain combines TRBV11-2 with TRBJ1-5, with TRBD1 matching over 9 bases. The CDR3 sequence: CASSPGTGSEQPQHF. CDR3 nucleotide sequence: TGTGCCAGCAGCCCTGGGACAGGGTCGGAACAGCCCCAGCATTTT.